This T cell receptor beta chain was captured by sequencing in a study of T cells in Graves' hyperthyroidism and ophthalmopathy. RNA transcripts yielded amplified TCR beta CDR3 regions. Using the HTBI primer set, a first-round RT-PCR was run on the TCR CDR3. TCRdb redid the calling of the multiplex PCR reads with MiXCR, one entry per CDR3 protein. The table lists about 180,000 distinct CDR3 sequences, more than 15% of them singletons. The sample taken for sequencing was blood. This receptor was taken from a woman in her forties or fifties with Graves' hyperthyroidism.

The DNA for the CDR3 is TGTGCCAGCAGCTTACAGGGGCATGAGACCCAGTACTTC. It is translated as CASSLQGHETQYF. The rearrangement uses TRBV12-3 or TRBV12-4 and TRBJ2-5; 7 bases are a match to TRBD1. The CDR3 extends over 13 amino acids. Trimming took 6 bases from V and 5 from J; bases not matched to a gene: 6.